The 6 T cell receptor beta chains below were found in one sample sequenced in a study of shared clonotypes between healthy human individuals. Method: immunoSEQ multiplex PCR; TCRdb's copy keeps in-frame clones and lacks some. Of millions of clones listed, more than 80% were seen once; the top ten hold around 0.15%. Sample: naive CD4+ T cells sorted from blood. Subset given: CD45RA+ positively selected. All receptors derive from a man between 18 and 29 years old in good health.

The J gene is TRBJ2-7, the V gene TRBV7-2; 8 positions match TRBD2. CDR1 is SGHTA, CDR2 FQGNSA, per germline. The length of the CDR3 is 15 residues. Germline trimming cut 4 bases from V and 3 bases from J; bases unmatched to any gene: 8. Written as DNA, the CDR3 is TGTGCCAGCAGCTACGGACTAAGCGGGAGCTACGAGCAGTACTTC. Translating gives CASSYGLSGSYEQYF.

This chain links TRBV4-3 with TRBJ2-3, with 14 nucleotides matching TRBD2. The CDR3 extends over 17 amino acids. Losses at the gene ends were 1 base for V and 3 bases for J; bases not matched to a gene: 3. CDR1 is LGHNA and CDR2 is YSLEER in the germline V gene. For the CDR3, the DNA is TGCGCCAGCAGCCAAGGGACTAGCGGGAGGAGGACAGATACGCAGTATTTT. Translating gives CASSQGTSGRRTDTQYF.

This rearrangement joins TRBV4-1 to TRBJ1-2, with D uncertain. Germline V gene lookup returns CDR1 MGHRA and CDR2 YSYEKL. There are 15 residues in the CDR3. Trimming removed 0 bases from V and 2 bases from J, with 10 bases in between. The CDR3 bases are TGCGCCAGCAGCCAAGAATGGACGGGGAACTATGGCTACACCTTC. This sequence encodes CASSQEWTGNYGYTF.

Turning to this clone: Additional DNA sequences in this sample encode the identical CDR3. The gene calls are TRBV7-9 and TRBJ1-1; D gene uncertain. This CDR3 contains 15 residues. Per germline, CDR1 SEHNR and CDR2 FQNEAQ (reference sequence). The V end was cut by 0 bases, the J end by 1 base, with 9 bases between. CDR3 nucleotide sequence: TGTGCCAGCAGCTTAGCAGGTGCCGGGAACACTGAAGCTTTCTTT. Amino acids: CASSLAGAGNTEAFF.

The rearrangement uses TRBV7-9 and TRBJ2-1; perhaps D is TRBD1 or TRBD2 (5 bases each). CDR3 length equals 18 residues. The germline CDR1 and CDR2 sequences are SEHNR and FQNEAQ (reference sequence). The V and J ends lost 1 base and 1 base respectively, with 17 bases between them. CDR3 nucleotide sequence: TGTGCCAGCAGCTTAGATTGGGACGGCCAGCTATCCTACAATGAGCAGTTCTTC. As protein: CASSLDWDGQLSYNEQFF.

The rearrangement joins TRBV28 to TRBJ2-3; D is uncertain. Germline assignment: CDR1 MDHEN and CDR2 SYDVKM. V lost 6 bases and J lost 6, with 7 bases in between. The CDR3 totals 11 residues. CDR3 region: CASRSQDTQYF. DNA for the CDR3: TGTGCCAGCAGATCTCAGGATACGCAGTATTTT.